This entry is about one TCR beta chain. The sample is drawn from a study of blood T cell repertoires in COVID-19. Some clones are missing from TCRdb's copy, which holds only in-frame ones; the method was immunoSEQ multiplex PCR. The sample has roughly 250,000 clones, approximately 90% seen once; the top ten hold about 2.3%. Losses at the gene ends were 5 bases for V and 6 bases for J; bases not matched to a gene: 14. The germline V gene has CDR1 SGHNT and CDR2 YENEEA. CDR3 size: 16 residues. Sequencing was done on a sample of PBMCs or T cells enriched from blood (not recorded which). This TCR was recovered from a woman aged 40 to 50 with acute COVID-19. The rearrangement links TRBV11-3 to TRBJ1-1; 8 bases line up with TRBD1. CDR3 amino acids: CASSPGTGPVRPEAFF. CDR3 bases: TGTGCCAGCAGCCCCGGGACAGGACCGGTTAGGCCTGAAGCTTTCTTT.